Below, 31 T cell receptor beta chains from the same sample are listed, as sequenced in a study of T cell changes during pregnancy in multiple sclerosis. Assay: immunoSEQ multiplex PCR; the TCRdb copy retains only in-frame clones and omits some. The sample includes 120,000 or so clones, 80% to 95% of them seen just once. The sequencing used peripheral blood, collected before pregnancy. Receptors originate from a female donor with multiple sclerosis, enrolled in a pregnancy study.

The chain employs TRBV29-1 and TRBJ2-7, with 8 bases lining up with TRBD2. V shed 6 bases, J shed 2 bases, and the junction held 9 bases outside the gene matches. The germline CDR1 and CDR2 sequences are SQVTM and ANQGSEA. This CDR3 is 14 amino acids long. CDR3 sequence: CSVRRGASTYEQYF. In DNA, the CDR3 is TGCAGCGTACGGCGGGGGGCCTCAACCTACGAGCAGTACTTC.

The genes are TRBV2 and TRBJ1-6, with TRBD1 matching 9 bases. J gave up 14 bases and V 2 bases, and 10 bases lay outside the gene matches. This CDR3 spans 15 amino acids. Germline V gene sequence: CDR1 SNHLY, CDR2 FYNNEI. The CDR3 coding sequence is TGTGCCAGCAGTGAACATACAGGGGGCTTAGGAACCCTCCACTTT. It codes for CASSEHTGGLGTLHF.

This sequence joins TRBV18 and TRBJ1-2, with D perhaps TRBD1 (5 bases). Trimming cost V 6 bases and J 0 bases, with 14 bases left between them. The CDR3 is 15 residues long. Germline CDR1 and CDR2: KGHSH and LQKENI. In DNA, the CDR3 is TGTGCCAGCTCGACCGTGACAGAAACTAACTATGGCTACACCTTC. Translation: CASSTVTETNYGYTF.

The chain combines TRBV7-2 with TRBJ2-2; D remains unclear. Germline-derived CDR1 and CDR2 are SGHTA and FQGNSA. CDR3 length equals 15 residues. V gave up 5 bases and J gave up 1 base, with 11 bases separating them. The CDR3 here is CASSLLVLNTGELFF. CDR3 in DNA: TGTGCCAGCAGCCTCTTAGTACTGAACACCGGGGAGCTGTTTTTT.

The chain is built from TRBV5-1 and TRBJ1-1, with 7 bases that match TRBD1. Germline-derived CDR1 and CDR2 are SGHRS and YFSETQ. CDR3 size: 14 residues. V gave up 3 bases and J gave up 5 bases; unmatched junction bases: 7. CDR3 residues: CASSSQGGGTEAFF. CDR3 sequence (DNA): TGCGCCAGCAGCTCCCAGGGGGGTGGGACTGAAGCTTTCTTT.

This sequence joins TRBV7-8 and TRBJ2-7, with 8 bases matching TRBD1. The germline CDR1 and CDR2 sequences are SGHVS and FQNEAQ. The trim removed 5 bases at V and 9 bases at J, leaving 6 bases unmatched. CDR3 size: 12 residues. CDR3 nucleotides: TGTGCCAGCAGCCCTGACAGGGGCTGGCAGTACTTC. Protein: CASSPDRGWQYF.

The chain links TRBV2 to TRBJ1-5, with 10 bases matching TRBD1. The V gene end was trimmed by 6 bases and the J gene end by 4 bases; junction bases not matched to a gene: 0. Germline V CDR1 and CDR2: SNHLY, FYNNEI. The CDR3 covers 13 residues. This chain's CDR3 is CASRDRGNQPQHF. Written as DNA, the CDR3 is TGTGCCAGCAGGGACAGGGGGAATCAGCCCCAGCATTTT. The whole variable domain, filled in from reference TRBV2 and TRBJ1-5, reads EPEVTQTPSHQVTQMGQEVILRCVPISNHLYFYWYRQILGQKVEFLVSFYNNEISEKSEIFDDQFSVERPDGSNFTLKIRSTKLEDSAMYFCASRDRGNQPQHFGDGTRLSIL.

This chain uses TRBV5-1 with TRBJ2-2; TRBD2 matches 9 bases. Looked up from germline, CDR1 is SGHRS and CDR2 is YFSETQ. The CDR3 totals 17 residues. V shed 4 bases, J shed 5 bases, and the junction held 12 bases outside the gene matches. CDR3 bases: TGCGCCAGCAGCGACCTTAGCGGGAGCGGTCGGACCGGGGAGCTGTTTTTT. Its translation is CASSDLSGSGRTGELFF. Full variable domain (outside the CDR3, taken from reference TRBV5-1 and TRBJ2-2): KAGVTQTPRYLIKTRGQQVTLSCSPISGHRSVSWYQQTPGQGLQFLFEYFSETQRNKGNFPGRFSGRQFSNSRSEMNVSTLELGDSALYLCASSDLSGSGRTGELFFGEGSRLTVL.

This rearrangement joins TRBV30 to TRBJ2-3, with 8 bases lining up with TRBD2. The germline V gene encodes CDR1 GTSNPN and CDR2 SVGIG (reference sequence). This CDR3 comprises 15 residues. Trimming removed 3 bases from V and 1 base from J; junction bases left unmatched: 6. CDR3: CAWRGGLARTDTQYF. For the CDR3, the DNA is TGTGCCTGGAGGGGAGGACTAGCTCGCACAGATACGCAGTATTTT.

This clone was observed a single time. This sequence joins TRBV5-1 and TRBJ1-5; perhaps TRBD1 as D (5 bases). The germline V gene encodes CDR1 SGHRS and CDR2 YFSETQ. The CDR3 extends over 15 amino acids. V shed 0 bases and J shed 2 bases, with 9 bases lying between them. Here the CDR3 reads CASSLEGMGNQPQHF. CDR3 nucleotides: TGCGCCAGCAGCTTGGAGGGGATGGGCAATCAGCCCCAGCATTTT.

This clone has just one count. This chain joins TRBV5-5 and TRBJ1-1, with 9 bases fitting TRBD1. The V gene's germline CDR1 is SGHKS and CDR2 YYEKEE (reference sequence). The CDR3 loop spans 15 amino acids. V gave up 0 bases and J gave up 6 bases; unmatched junction bases: 6. CDR3 coding DNA: TGTGCCAGCAGCTTGGGGGGACAGGGAGGCTCTGAAGCTTTCTTT. Its protein is CASSLGGQGGSEAFF.

The chain links TRBV19 to TRBJ1-2; D ambiguous. Trimming shortened V by 7 bases and J by 5 bases, and 14 bases separated the two germline ends. This CDR3 spans 13 amino acids. CDR1 LNHDA and CDR2 SQIVND come from the germline V gene (reference sequence). CDR3 amino acids: CASTPGSYYGYTF. As DNA, the CDR3 is TGTGCCAGTACTCCCGGGTCCTATTATGGCTACACCTTC.

The chain links TRBV5-6 to TRBJ2-7; 7 nucleotides align to TRBD1. The V and J ends lost 4 bases and 5 bases, in that order; junction bases with no gene match: 6. Germline V gene sequence: CDR1 SGHDT, CDR2 YYEEEE. The CDR3 spans 13 residues. DNA of the CDR3: TGTGCCAGCAGCCTGACAGGGTCCAACGAGCAGTACTTC. Its translation is CASSLTGSNEQYF.

This chain connects TRBV18 to TRBJ2-7, with D possibly TRBD1 on 6 matching bases. This CDR3 has 13 amino acids. V lost 2 bases and J lost 7, with 12 bases in between. Germline V CDR1 and CDR2: KGHSH, LQKENI. CDR3 sequence reads: CASSPGGQREQYF. Written as DNA, the CDR3 is TGTGCCAGCTCACCAGGGGGCCAGAGAGAGCAGTACTTC.

The rearrangement links TRBV5-1 to TRBJ2-7, with D perhaps TRBD1 (6 bases). V dropped 2 bases and J dropped 6 bases, with 21 bases sitting between them. Germline V gives CDR1 SGHRS, CDR2 YFSETQ. CDR3 length equals 16 residues. This CDR3 is CASSFLNRDTTSEQYF. The CDR3 nucleotides read TGCGCCAGCAGCTTCCTAAATCGGGACACAACCTCCGAGCAGTACTTC.

This chain links TRBV7-3 with TRBJ2-2; no clear D. Germline lookup yields CDR1 SGHTA and CDR2 FQGTGA. The CDR3 extends over 14 amino acids. The V end lost 3 bases, the J end lost 2 bases, and 7 bases lay between the germline ends. The CDR3 sequence is CASSLSINTGELFF. DNA for the CDR3: TGTGCCAGCAGCTTGTCTATTAACACCGGGGAGCTGTTTTTT.

The CDR3 sequence: CASRAGQPSSYEQYF. The CDR3, as DNA: TGCGCCAGCAGGGCTGGACAGCCAAGCTCCTACGAGCAGTACTTC. The J gene is TRBJ2-7, the V gene TRBV5-1, with D possibly TRBD1 on 6 matching bases. CDR3 length equals 15 residues. Trimming took off 5 bases at V and 0 bases at J, with 15 bases between the two ends. Germline values: CDR1 SGHRS, CDR2 YFSETQ.

The CDR3 loop is CATGPIQGRGYTF. CDR3 DNA sequence: TGTGCCACCGGTCCCATACAGGGTCGGGGCTACACCTTC. The chain has TRBV6-1 and TRBJ1-2; D might be TRBD1 (6 bases). The CDR3 is made up of 13 amino acids. Germline CDR1 and CDR2: MNHNS and SASEGT. The V and J ends lost 10 bases and 8 bases respectively, with 20 bases between them.

The chain is built from TRBV19 and TRBJ2-7, with 8 bases lining up with TRBD1. The CDR3 length is 13 residues. Unmatched junction bases numbered 6, after V lost 4 bases and J lost 7 bases. CDR1 LNHDA and CDR2 SQIVND come from the germline V gene (reference sequence). CDR3 nucleotides: TGTGCCAGTAGTAAGGACAGGGAAGGAGAGCAGTACTTC. The encoded protein is CASSKDREGEQYF.

This chain uses TRBV7-9 with TRBJ2-3; D gene ambiguous. This CDR3 contains 14 residues. V gave up 3 bases and J gave up 4 bases, with 11 bases separating them. Per germline, CDR1 SEHNR and CDR2 FQNEAQ (reference sequence). CDR3 in amino acids: CASSFGGEADTQYF. CDR3 coding DNA: TGTGCCAGCAGCTTTGGCGGAGAAGCAGATACGCAGTATTTT.

This chain joins TRBV6-5 and TRBJ2-3, with TRBD2 matching over 7 bases. CDR3 size: 15 residues. From germline, CDR1 is MNHEY and CDR2 SVGAGI. V gave up 7 bases and J gave up 2 bases; unmatched junction bases: 9. In DNA form, the CDR3 reads TGTGCCAGCAACACTTGGGCGGGAGTCACAGATACGCAGTATTTT. Its translation: CASNTWAGVTDTQYF.

This chain uses TRBV4-1 with TRBJ1-4; D gene uncertain. The CDR3 contains 15 residues. In germline, CDR1 is MGHRA, CDR2 YSYEKL. V was cut by 3 bases and J by 6 bases, with 14 bases left in between. Here the CDR3 DNA reads TGCGCCAGCAGCCAGTTACGGTCCTTCGATGAAAAACTGTTTTTT. The encoded protein is CASSQLRSFDEKLFF.

This clone was seen once. The chain is built from TRBV9 and TRBJ1-1; D may be TRBD1 (6 bases). This CDR3 spans 14 amino acids. The V gene lost 2 bases and the J gene lost 1 base, with 9 bases spanning the gap. Germline V gene data show CDR1 as SGDLS and CDR2 as YYNGEE. The CDR3 sequence is CASSVGQKNTEAFF. The CDR3 DNA follows: TGTGCCAGCAGCGTCGGACAGAAGAACACTGAAGCTTTCTTT.

Concerning this clone: The sample holds other DNA sequences that translate to the same CDR3. The chain joins TRBV6-5 to TRBJ1-1; D unclear. V was pared by 6 bases and J by 5 bases, with 13 bases between. Germline assignment: CDR1 MNHEY and CDR2 SVGAGI. The CDR3 sequence is 13 residues long. CDR3 region: CASSPGRGTEAFF. The CDR3 region has the DNA TGTGCCAGCAGCCCCGGGAGAGGTACTGAAGCTTTCTTT.

The genes are TRBV7-3 and TRBJ1-4; the match to TRBD1 covers 8 bases. V lost 5 bases and J lost 0; bases outside the gene matches: 2. CDR1 and CDR2 from the germline V gene are SGHTA and FQGTGA. The CDR3 totals 15 residues. CDR3 amino acids: CASSRQGSTNEKLFF. For the CDR3, the DNA is TGTGCCAGCAGCCGACAGGGGTCAACTAATGAAAAACTGTTTTTT.

This clone appeared once. This chain joins TRBV2 and TRBJ2-7; a weak D match, TRBD1 (5 bases). The ends were cut back, 7 bases at V and 1 base at J, with 17 bases in the middle. Germline CDR1 and CDR2: SNHLY and FYNNEI. This CDR3 has 15 residues. CDR3 nucleotides: TGTGCCAGCATGGCAGGACACGCTCTTTCCTACGAGCAGTACTTC. Translating gives CASMAGHALSYEQYF.

This clone was detected only a few times. The gene calls are TRBV7-2 and TRBJ2-2; 11 bases fit TRBD2. The junction had 11 bases not matched to a gene; V was cut back by 5 bases and J by 3 bases. The V gene's germline CDR1 is SGHTA and CDR2 FQGNSA. CDR3 length: 18 residues. The CDR3 sequence: CASSLEYRLAGYTGELFF. Here the CDR3 DNA reads TGTGCCAGCAGCCTAGAATATCGACTAGCGGGATACACCGGGGAGCTGTTTTTT.

The chain is built from TRBV6-6 and TRBJ2-1; the match to TRBD1 covers 9 bases. The V gene end was trimmed by 6 bases and the J gene end by 6 bases; junction bases not matched to a gene: 6. CDR3 length: 14 residues. In germline, CDR1 is MNHNY, CDR2 SVGAGI (reference sequence). CDR3 loop: CASSRRTGVNEQFF. The CDR3 DNA reads as TGTGCCAGCAGCCGCCGGACAGGGGTCAATGAGCAGTTCTTC.

The chain has TRBV28 and TRBJ1-2; TRBD1 aligns across 7 bases. There are 13 residues in the CDR3. V gave up 5 bases and J gave up 5 bases; unmatched junction bases: 5. The germline V gene encodes CDR1 MDHEN and CDR2 SYDVKM. CDR3 nucleotide sequence: TGTGCCAGCAGTCGGGACAGATCGTATGGCTACACCTTC. Translated, it gives CASSRDRSYGYTF.

The V gene is TRBV28, the J gene TRBJ1-5; D call uncertain. In germline, CDR1 is MDHEN, CDR2 SYDVKM. CDR3 size: 14 residues. V was pared by 6 bases and J by 0 bases, with 9 bases between. The CDR3 sequence: CASRNTVSNQPQHF. The CDR3 coding sequence is TGTGCCAGCAGAAACACCGTTAGCAATCAGCCCCAGCATTTT.

The gene calls are TRBV5-4 and TRBJ2-2; TRBD1 matches 9 bases. The germline gives CDR1 SGHNT, CDR2 YYREEE (reference sequence). Trimming removed 2 bases from V and 4 bases from J; junction bases left unmatched: 6. This CDR3 spans 16 amino acids. The CDR3 region has the DNA TGTGCCAGCAGCTTATGGACAGGGGAATTCACCGGGGAGCTGTTTTTT. Amino acids: CASSLWTGEFTGELFF.